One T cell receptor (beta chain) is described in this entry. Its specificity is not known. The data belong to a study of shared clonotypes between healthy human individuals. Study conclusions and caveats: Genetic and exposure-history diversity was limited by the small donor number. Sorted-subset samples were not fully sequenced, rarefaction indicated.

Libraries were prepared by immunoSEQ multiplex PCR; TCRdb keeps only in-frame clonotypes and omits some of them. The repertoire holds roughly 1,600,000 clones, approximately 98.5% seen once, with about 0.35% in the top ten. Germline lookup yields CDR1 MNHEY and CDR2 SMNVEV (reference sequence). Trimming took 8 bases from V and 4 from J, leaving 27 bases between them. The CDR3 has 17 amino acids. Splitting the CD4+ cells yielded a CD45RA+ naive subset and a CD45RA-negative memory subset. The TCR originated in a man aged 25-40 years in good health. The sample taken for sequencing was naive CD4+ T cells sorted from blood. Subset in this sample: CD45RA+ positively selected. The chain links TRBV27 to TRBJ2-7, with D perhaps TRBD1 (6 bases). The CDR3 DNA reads TGTGCCAGCTCATCTTATTACGCTCGGACAGAACAATACGAGCAGTACTTC. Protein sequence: CASSSYYARTEQYEQYF.